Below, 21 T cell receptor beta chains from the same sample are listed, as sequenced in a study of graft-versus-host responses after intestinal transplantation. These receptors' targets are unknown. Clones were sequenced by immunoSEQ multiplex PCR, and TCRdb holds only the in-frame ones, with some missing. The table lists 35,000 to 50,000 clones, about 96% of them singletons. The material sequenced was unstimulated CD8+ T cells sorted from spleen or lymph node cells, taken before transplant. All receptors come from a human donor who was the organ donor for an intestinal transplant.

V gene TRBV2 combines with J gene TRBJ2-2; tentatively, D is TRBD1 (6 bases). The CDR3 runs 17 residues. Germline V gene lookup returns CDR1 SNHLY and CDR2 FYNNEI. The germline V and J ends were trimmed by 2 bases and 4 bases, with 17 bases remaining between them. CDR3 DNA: TGTGCCAGCAGTGAAAGAGATAGGCAGGGGAGCACCGGGGAGCTGTTTTTT. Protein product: CASSERDRQGSTGELFF. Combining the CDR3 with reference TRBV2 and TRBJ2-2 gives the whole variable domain EPEVTQTPSHQVTQMGQEVILRCVPISNHLYFYWYRQILGQKVEFLVSFYNNEISEKSEIFDDQFSVERPDGSNFTLKIRSTKLEDSAMYFCASSERDRQGSTGELFFGEGSRLTVL.

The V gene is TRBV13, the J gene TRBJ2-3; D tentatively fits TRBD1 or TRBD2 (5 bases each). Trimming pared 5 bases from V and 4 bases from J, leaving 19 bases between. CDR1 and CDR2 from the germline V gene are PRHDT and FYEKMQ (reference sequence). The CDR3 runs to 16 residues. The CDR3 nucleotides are TGTGCCAGCAGCGACTCTCTCAGGGAGTTGGCAGATACGCAGTATTTT. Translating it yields CASSDSLRELADTQYF.

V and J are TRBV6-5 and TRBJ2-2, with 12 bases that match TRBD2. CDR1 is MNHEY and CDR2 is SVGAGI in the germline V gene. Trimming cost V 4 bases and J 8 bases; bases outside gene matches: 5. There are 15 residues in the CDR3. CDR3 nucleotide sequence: TGTGCCAGCAGTTCAAGGACTAGCGGGGCGGGGGAGCTGTTTTTT. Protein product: CASSSRTSGAGELFF.

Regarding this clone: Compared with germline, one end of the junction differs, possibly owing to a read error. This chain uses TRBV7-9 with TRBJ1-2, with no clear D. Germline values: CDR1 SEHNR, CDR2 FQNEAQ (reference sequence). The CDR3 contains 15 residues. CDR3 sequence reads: CASSLIRTEAYGHTF. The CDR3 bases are TGTGCCAGCAGCTTAATCCGGACGGAGGCCTATGGCCACACCTTC.

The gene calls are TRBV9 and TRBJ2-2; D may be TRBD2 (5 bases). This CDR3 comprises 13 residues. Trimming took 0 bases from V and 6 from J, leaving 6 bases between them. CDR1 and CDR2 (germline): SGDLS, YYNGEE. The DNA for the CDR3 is TGTGCCAGCAGCGTAGAGAGGGCCGGGGAGCTGTTTTTT. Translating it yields CASSVERAGELFF. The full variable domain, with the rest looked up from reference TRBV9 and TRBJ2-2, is DSGVTQTPKHLITATGQRVTLRCSPRSGDLSVYWYQQSLDQGLQFLIQYYNGEERAKGNILERFSAQQFPDLHSELNLSSLELGDSALYFCASSVERAGELFFGEGSRLTVL.

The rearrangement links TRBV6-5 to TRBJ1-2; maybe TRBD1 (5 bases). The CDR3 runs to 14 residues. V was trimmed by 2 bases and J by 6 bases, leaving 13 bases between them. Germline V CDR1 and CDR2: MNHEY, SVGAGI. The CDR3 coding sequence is TGTGCCAGCAGTTACACCCCAGGGTTTCATGGCTACACCTTC. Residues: CASSYTPGFHGYTF.

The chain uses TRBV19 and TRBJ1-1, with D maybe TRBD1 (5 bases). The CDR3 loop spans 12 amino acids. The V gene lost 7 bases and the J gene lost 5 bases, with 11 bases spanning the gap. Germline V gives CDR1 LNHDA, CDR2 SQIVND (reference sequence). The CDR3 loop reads CASTKGITEAFF. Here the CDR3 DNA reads TGTGCCAGTACCAAGGGGATAACTGAAGCTTTCTTT.

For the CDR3, the DNA is TGTGCCAGCAGCCAAGGTGTCGGCTACACCTTC. This sequence encodes CASSQGVGYTF. The chain recombines TRBV6-6 with TRBJ1-2; no firm D call. The germline V and J ends were trimmed by 6 bases and 8 bases, with 10 bases remaining between them. The CDR3 covers 11 residues. From germline, CDR1 is MNHNY and CDR2 SVGAGI (reference sequence).

Here the CDR3 DNA reads TGTGCCAGCAGTCCCAATTACGGGAACACTGAAGCTTTCTTT. Residues: CASSPNYGNTEAFF. The chain links TRBV6-4 to TRBJ1-1; D call uncertain. The CDR3 consists of 14 residues. CDR1 and CDR2 from the germline V gene are MRHNA and SNTAGT. V shed 5 bases and J shed 1 base, with 11 bases lying between them.

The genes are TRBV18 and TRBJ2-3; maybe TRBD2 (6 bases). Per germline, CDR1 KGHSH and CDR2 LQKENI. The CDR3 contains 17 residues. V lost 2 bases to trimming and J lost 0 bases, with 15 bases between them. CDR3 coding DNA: TGTGCCAGCTCACCAAAAGTCGGGACTGGAAGCACAGATACGCAGTATTTT. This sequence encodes CASSPKVGTGSTDTQYF.

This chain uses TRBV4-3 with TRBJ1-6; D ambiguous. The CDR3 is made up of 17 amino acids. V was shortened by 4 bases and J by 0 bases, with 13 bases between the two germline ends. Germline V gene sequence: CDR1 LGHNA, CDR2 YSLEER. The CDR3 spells CASSLDASSSYNSPLHF. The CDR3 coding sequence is TGCGCCAGCAGCCTGGACGCTTCGAGCTCCTATAATTCACCCCTCCACTTT.

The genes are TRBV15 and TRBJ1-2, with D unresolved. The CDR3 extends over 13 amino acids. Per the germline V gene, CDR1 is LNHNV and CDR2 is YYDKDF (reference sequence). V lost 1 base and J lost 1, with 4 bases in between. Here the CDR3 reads CATSRVSNYGYTF. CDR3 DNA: TGTGCCACCAGCAGAGTCAGTAACTATGGCTACACCTTC.

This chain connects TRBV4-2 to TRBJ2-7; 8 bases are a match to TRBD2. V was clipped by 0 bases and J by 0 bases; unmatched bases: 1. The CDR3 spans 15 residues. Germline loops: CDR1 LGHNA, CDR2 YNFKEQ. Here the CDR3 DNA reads TGTGCCAGCAGCCAAGACAGCGGGGGCTCCTACGAGCAGTACTTC. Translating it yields CASSQDSGGSYEQYF.

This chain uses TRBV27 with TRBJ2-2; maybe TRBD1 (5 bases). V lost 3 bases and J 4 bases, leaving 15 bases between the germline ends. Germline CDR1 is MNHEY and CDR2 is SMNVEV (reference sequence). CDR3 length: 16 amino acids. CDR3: CASSFGQGVGTGELFF. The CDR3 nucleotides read TGTGCCAGCAGTTTCGGGCAGGGCGTTGGCACCGGGGAGCTGTTTTTT.

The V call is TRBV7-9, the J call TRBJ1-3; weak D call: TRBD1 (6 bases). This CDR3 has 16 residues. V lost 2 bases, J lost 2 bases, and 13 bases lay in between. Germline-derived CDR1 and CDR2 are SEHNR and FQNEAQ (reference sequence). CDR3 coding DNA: TGTGCCAGCAGCTTATCGACAGGCGATCCTGGAAACACCATATATTTT. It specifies CASSLSTGDPGNTIYF.

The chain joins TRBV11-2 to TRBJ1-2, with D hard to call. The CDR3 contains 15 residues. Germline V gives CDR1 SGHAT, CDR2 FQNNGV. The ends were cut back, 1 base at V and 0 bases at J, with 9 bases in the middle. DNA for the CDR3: TGTGCCAGCAGCTTAGGGGCAGCCTCTAACTATGGCTACACCTTC. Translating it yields CASSLGAASNYGYTF.

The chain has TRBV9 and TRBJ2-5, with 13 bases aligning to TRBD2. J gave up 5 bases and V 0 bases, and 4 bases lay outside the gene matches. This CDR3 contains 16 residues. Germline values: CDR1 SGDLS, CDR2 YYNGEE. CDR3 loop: CASSVELAGGPETQYF. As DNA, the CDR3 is TGTGCCAGCAGCGTAGAACTAGCGGGGGGGCCTGAGACCCAGTACTTC. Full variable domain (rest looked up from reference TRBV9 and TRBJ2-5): DSGVTQTPKHLITATGQRVTLRCSPRSGDLSVYWYQQSLDQGLQFLIQYYNGEERAKGNILERFSAQQFPDLHSELNLSSLELGDSALYFCASSVELAGGPETQYFGPGTRLLVL.

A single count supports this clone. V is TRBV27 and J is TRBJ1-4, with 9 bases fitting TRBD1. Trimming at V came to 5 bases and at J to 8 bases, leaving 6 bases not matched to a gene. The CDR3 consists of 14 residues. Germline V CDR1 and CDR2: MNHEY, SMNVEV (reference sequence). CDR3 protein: CASSPGQGWEKLFF. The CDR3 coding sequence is TGTGCCAGCAGTCCGGGACAGGGTTGGGAAAAACTGTTTTTT.

Here the CDR3 DNA reads TGCGCCAGCAGCCGGGACAGGGGGCGTAAGAACACTGAAGCTTTCTTT. This encodes CASSRDRGRKNTEAFF. V usage is TRBV5-1 and J usage is TRBJ1-1, with TRBD1 matching 12 bases. This CDR3 contains 16 residues. Germline V gene sequence: CDR1 SGHRS, CDR2 YFSETQ. Germline trimming cut 4 bases from V and 1 base from J; bases unmatched to any gene: 5.

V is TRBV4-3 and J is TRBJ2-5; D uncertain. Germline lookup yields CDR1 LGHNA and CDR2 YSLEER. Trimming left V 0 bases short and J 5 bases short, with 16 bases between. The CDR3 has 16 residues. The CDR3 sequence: CASSQDLVERGETQYF. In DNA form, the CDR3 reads TGCGCCAGCAGCCAAGATCTTGTCGAGCGAGGCGAGACCCAGTACTTC.

The chain's CDR3 is CASSQDLWRAIYF. The CDR3 nucleotides read TGCGCCAGCAGCCAAGATCTTTGGCGGGCCATATATTTT. The chain joins TRBV4-3 to TRBJ1-3; D ambiguous. The CDR3 has 13 residues. Germline CDR1 is LGHNA and CDR2 is YSLEER. Trimming removed 0 bases at V and 11 bases at J, with 11 bases between.